The rows below give T cell receptor beta chains drawn from one sample of a study of PD-L1 blockade in urothelial cancer. The repertoire was sequenced with immunoSEQ multiplex PCR; TCRdb's copy has only in-frame clones and lacks some. The profile shows roughly 40,000 clones, approximately 91% of them singletons. The starting material was PBMCs, obtained around atezolizumab (anti-PD-L1) treatment. These receptor sequences come from a woman in her sixties or seventies with urothelial cancer. The CDR3 runs from the conserved cysteine through the conserved F or W. D genes are given only for firm matches. Size tells how often a clone was seen (once, few, many) or the class of an expanded clone, and some rows leave it out.

d_call: TRBD1
clone_size: -
v_call: TRBV6-6
j_call: TRBJ2-1
cdr3_aa: CASSYNQGAYNEQFF
cdr3_nt: TGTGCCAGCAGTTATAACCAGGGGGCGTACAATGAGCAGTTCTTC

d_call: TRBD2
clone_size: -
v_call: TRBV7-2
j_call: TRBJ2-5
cdr3_aa: CASSSGLAGVRRGYF
cdr3_nt: TGTGCCAGCAGCTCGGGTCTAGCGGGAGTCCGACGTGGGTACTTC

d_call: TRBD2
clone_size: -
v_call: TRBV28
j_call: TRBJ2-2
cdr3_aa: CASSSSLIPSGRASGELFF
cdr3_nt: TGTGCCAGCAGTTCCAGCCTTATACCTAGCGGGAGGGCGAGCGGGGAGCTGTTTTTT

d_call: -
clone_size: -
v_call: TRBV19
j_call: TRBJ2-3
cdr3_aa: CASSIGGTGDTQYF
cdr3_nt: TGTGCCAGTAGTATTGGGGGGACGGGAGATACGCAGTATTTT

d_call: -
clone_size: -
v_call: TRBV7-9
j_call: TRBJ1-4
cdr3_aa: CASSYAGGREKLFF
cdr3_nt: TGTGCCAGCAGCTATGCGGGGGGGCGGGAAAAACTGTTTTTT

d_call: -
clone_size: -
v_call: TRBV30
j_call: TRBJ1-2
cdr3_aa: CTWSPGRGSGYTF
cdr3_nt: TGTACCTGGTCCCCTGGGAGGGGGTCTGGCTACACCTTC

d_call: TRBD1
clone_size: -
v_call: TRBV28
j_call: TRBJ2-1
cdr3_aa: CASREDRSRYEQFF
cdr3_nt: TGTGCCAGCAGGGAGGACAGGTCTAGGTATGAGCAGTTCTTC

d_call: TRBD2
clone_size: once
v_call: TRBV19
j_call: TRBJ2-1
cdr3_aa: CASSRTSGNTYNEQFF
cdr3_nt: TGTGCCAGTAGCCGGACTAGCGGGAACACCTACAATGAGCAGTTCTTC

d_call: -
clone_size: -
v_call: TRBV19
j_call: TRBJ2-2
cdr3_aa: CASSIGRGRVDTGELFF
cdr3_nt: TGTGCCAGTAGTATAGGGAGGGGGCGGGTCGACACCGGGGAGCTGTTTTTT

d_call: TRBD2
clone_size: -
v_call: TRBV19
j_call: TRBJ2-1
cdr3_aa: CASRTSGSIHEQFF
cdr3_nt: TGTGCCAGTCGGACTAGCGGGAGTATTCATGAGCAGTTCTTC

d_call: TRBD1
clone_size: -
v_call: TRBV27
j_call: TRBJ2-7
cdr3_aa: CASSNRGSYEQYF
cdr3_nt: TGTGCCAGCAGTAACAGGGGCTCCTACGAGCAGTACTTC

d_call: TRBD2
clone_size: -
v_call: TRBV19
j_call: TRBJ2-7
cdr3_aa: CASSRTSGRYEQYF
cdr3_nt: TGTGCCAGTAGTAGGACTAGCGGGAGGTACGAGCAGTACTTC

d_call: TRBD2
clone_size: -
v_call: TRBV11-3
j_call: TRBJ2-5
cdr3_aa: CASSGDSGGAETQYF
cdr3_nt: TGTGCCAGCAGCGGTGACTCGGGGGGGGCAGAGACCCAGTACTTC

d_call: -
clone_size: -
v_call: TRBV27
j_call: TRBJ2-5
cdr3_aa: CASSLSGGGRETQYF
cdr3_nt: TGTGCCAGCAGCCTTTCAGGGGGAGGTCGGGAGACCCAGTACTTC

d_call: -
clone_size: -
v_call: TRBV4-2
j_call: TRBJ2-5
cdr3_aa: CASSQGKEMRTQYF
cdr3_nt: TGTGCCAGCAGCCAAGGAAAGGAGATGAGGACCCAGTACTTC

d_call: -
clone_size: -
v_call: TRBV9
j_call: TRBJ1-2
cdr3_aa: CASSSTGLGYGYTF
cdr3_nt: TGTGCCAGCAGCTCGACGGGACTGGGCTATGGCTACACCTTC

d_call: TRBD1
clone_size: -
v_call: TRBV6-1
j_call: TRBJ2-7
cdr3_aa: CAGSRDRKNHEQYF
cdr3_nt: TGTGCCGGCTCCCGGGACAGGAAAAACCACGAGCAGTACTTC

d_call: TRBD2
clone_size: -
v_call: TRBV5-4
j_call: TRBJ2-3
cdr3_aa: CASSFGSGSLKDTQYF
cdr3_nt: TGTGCCAGCAGCTTTGGTAGCGGGAGCCTGAAGGATACGCAGTATTTT

d_call: TRBD1
clone_size: -
v_call: TRBV5-5
j_call: TRBJ2-3
cdr3_aa: CASSSGTGGWDTQYF
cdr3_nt: TGTGCCAGCAGTTCCGGGACAGGTGGATGGGATACGCAGTATTTT

d_call: -
clone_size: -
v_call: TRBV14
j_call: TRBJ2-7
cdr3_aa: CASRGTAYEQYF
cdr3_nt: TGTGCCAGCAGGGGCACCGCCTACGAGCAGTACTTC

d_call: -
clone_size: -
v_call: TRBV5-4
j_call: TRBJ2-7
cdr3_aa: CASSPGLVGGQTYEQYF
cdr3_nt: TGTGCCAGCAGCCCGGGACTGGTAGGGGGCCAGACCTACGAGCAGTACTTC

d_call: TRBD2
clone_size: -
v_call: TRBV7-8
j_call: TRBJ2-1
cdr3_aa: CASSRGTSESRSSYNEQFF
cdr3_nt: TGTGCCAGCAGCCGTGGGACTAGCGAAAGCAGGAGCTCCTACAATGAGCAGTTCTTC

d_call: -
clone_size: once
v_call: TRBV13
j_call: TRBJ2-2
cdr3_aa: CASSLVSHKNTGELFF
cdr3_nt: TGTGCCAGCAGCTTAGTTAGTCATAAGAACACCGGGGAGCTGTTTTTT

d_call: -
clone_size: -
v_call: TRBV19
j_call: TRBJ2-5
cdr3_aa: CASSMTDQETQYF
cdr3_nt: TGTGCCAGTAGTATGACAGACCAAGAGACCCAGTACTTC

d_call: -
clone_size: -
v_call: TRBV9
j_call: TRBJ2-1
cdr3_aa: CASSEGGKDYNEQFF
cdr3_nt: TGTGCCAGCAGCGAGGGGGGGAAGGACTACAATGAGCAGTTCTTC

d_call: TRBD2
clone_size: -
v_call: TRBV5-1
j_call: TRBJ2-3
cdr3_aa: CASSLELAGGVDTQYF
cdr3_nt: TGCGCCAGCAGCTTGGAGCTAGCGGGAGGGGTAGATACGCAGTATTTT

d_call: TRBD2
clone_size: -
v_call: TRBV27
j_call: TRBJ2-3
cdr3_aa: CASGSGTSGRGPDTQYF
cdr3_nt: TGTGCCAGCGGGTCGGGGACTAGCGGGAGAGGCCCAGATACGCAGTATTTT

d_call: -
clone_size: -
v_call: TRBV15
j_call: TRBJ2-6
cdr3_aa: CATSRGGGANVLTF
cdr3_nt: TGTGCCACCAGCAGAGGAGGTGGGGCCAACGTCCTGACTTTC

d_call: TRBD2
clone_size: -
v_call: TRBV2
j_call: TRBJ2-1
cdr3_aa: CASEVSGDNEQFF
cdr3_nt: TGTGCCAGCGAAGTGAGCGGGGACAATGAGCAGTTCTTC

d_call: TRBD1
clone_size: -
v_call: TRBV5-1
j_call: TRBJ2-3
cdr3_aa: CASSGQGDTQYF
cdr3_nt: TGCGCCAGCTCCGGACAGGGAGATACGCAGTATTTT